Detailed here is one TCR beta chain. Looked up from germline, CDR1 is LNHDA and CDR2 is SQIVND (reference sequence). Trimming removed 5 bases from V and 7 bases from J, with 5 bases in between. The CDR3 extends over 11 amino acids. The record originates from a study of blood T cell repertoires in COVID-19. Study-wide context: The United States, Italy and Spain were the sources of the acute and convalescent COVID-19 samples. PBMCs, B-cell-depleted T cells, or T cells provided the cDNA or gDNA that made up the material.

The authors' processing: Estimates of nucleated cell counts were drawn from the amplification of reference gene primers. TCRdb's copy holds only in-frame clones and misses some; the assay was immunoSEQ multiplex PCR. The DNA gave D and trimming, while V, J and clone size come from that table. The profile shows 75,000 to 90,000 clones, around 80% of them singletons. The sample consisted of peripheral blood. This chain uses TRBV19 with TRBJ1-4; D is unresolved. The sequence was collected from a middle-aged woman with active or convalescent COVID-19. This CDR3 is CASSYSEKLFF. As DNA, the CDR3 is TGTGCCAGTAGTTATAGTGAAAAACTGTTTTTT.